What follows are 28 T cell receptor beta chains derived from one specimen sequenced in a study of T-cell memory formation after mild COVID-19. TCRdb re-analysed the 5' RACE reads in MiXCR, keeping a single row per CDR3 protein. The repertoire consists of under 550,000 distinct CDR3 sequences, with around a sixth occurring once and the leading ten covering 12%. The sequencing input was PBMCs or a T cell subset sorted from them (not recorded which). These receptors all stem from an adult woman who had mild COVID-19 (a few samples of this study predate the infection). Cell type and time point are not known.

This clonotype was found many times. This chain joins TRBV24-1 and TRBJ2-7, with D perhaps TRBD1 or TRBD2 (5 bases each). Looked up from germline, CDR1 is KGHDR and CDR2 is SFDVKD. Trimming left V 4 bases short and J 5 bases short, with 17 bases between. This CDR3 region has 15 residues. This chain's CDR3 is CATSDSGRGTDEQYF. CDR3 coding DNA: TGTGCCACCAGTGACTCGGGACGGGGAACGGACGAGCAGTACTTC.

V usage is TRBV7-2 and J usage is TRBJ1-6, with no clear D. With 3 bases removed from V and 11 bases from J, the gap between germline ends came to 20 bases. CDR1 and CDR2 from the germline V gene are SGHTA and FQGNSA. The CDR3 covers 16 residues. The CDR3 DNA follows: TGTGCCAGCAGCTTTCGGACGGGCCGAGGAGGAGCACCCCTCCACTTT. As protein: CASSFRTGRGGAPLHF.

The CDR3 spells CASSQGRTGANYGYTF. The CDR3 region has the DNA TGCGCCAGCAGCCAAGGAAGAACAGGCGCAAACTATGGCTACACCTTC. The chain couples TRBV5-1 to TRBJ1-2, with a weak D call TRBD1 (5 bases). Between the trimmed V and J ends, which lost 4 bases and 2 bases, there was a span of 18 bases. The CDR3 loop spans 16 amino acids. Germline CDR1 is SGHRS and CDR2 is YFSETQ.

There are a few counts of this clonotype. The CDR3 is CASRDLGQGAPGANVLTF. The CDR3 DNA follows: TGTGCCAGCAGGGACCTGGGACAGGGGGCTCCTGGGGCCAACGTCCTGACTTTC. The genes are TRBV7-2 and TRBJ2-6, with 12 bases lining up with TRBD1. Trimming at V came to 6 bases and at J to 2 bases, leaving 8 bases not matched to a gene. In germline, CDR1 is SGHTA, CDR2 FQGNSA. The length of the CDR3 is 18 residues. Based on the CDR3 plus reference TRBV7-2 and TRBJ2-6, the full variable domain is GAGVSQSPSNKVTEKGKDVELRCDPISGHTALYWYRQSLGQGLEFLIYFQGNSAPDKSGLPSDRFSAERTGGSVSTLTIQRTQQEDSAVYLCASRDLGQGAPGANVLTFGAGSRLTVL.

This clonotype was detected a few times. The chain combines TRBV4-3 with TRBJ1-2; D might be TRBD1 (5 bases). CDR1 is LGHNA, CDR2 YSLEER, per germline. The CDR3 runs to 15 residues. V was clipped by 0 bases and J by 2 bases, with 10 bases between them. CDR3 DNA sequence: TGCGCCAGCAGCCAAGATTTGACAGACAACTATGGCTACACCTTC. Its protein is CASSQDLTDNYGYTF.

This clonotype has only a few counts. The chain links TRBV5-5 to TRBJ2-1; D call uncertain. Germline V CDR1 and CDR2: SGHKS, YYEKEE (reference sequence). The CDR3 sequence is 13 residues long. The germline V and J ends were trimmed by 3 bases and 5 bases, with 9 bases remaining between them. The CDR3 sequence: CASSSQKHNEQFF. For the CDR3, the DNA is TGTGCCAGCAGCTCTCAAAAGCACAATGAGCAGTTCTTC.

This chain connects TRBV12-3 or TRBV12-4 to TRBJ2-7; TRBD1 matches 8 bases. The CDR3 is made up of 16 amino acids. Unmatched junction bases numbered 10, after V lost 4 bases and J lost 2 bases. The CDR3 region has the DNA TGTGCCAGCAGTTCCCCATGGACAGGGCGCACCTACGAGCAGTACTTC. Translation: CASSSPWTGRTYEQYF.

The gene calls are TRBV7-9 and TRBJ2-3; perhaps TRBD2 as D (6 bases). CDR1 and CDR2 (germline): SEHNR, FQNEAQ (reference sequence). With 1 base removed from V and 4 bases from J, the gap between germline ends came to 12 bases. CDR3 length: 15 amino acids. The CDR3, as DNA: TGTGCCAGCAGCTTAGTTCTGGGGGGAGCAGATACGCAGTATTTT. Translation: CASSLVLGGADTQYF.

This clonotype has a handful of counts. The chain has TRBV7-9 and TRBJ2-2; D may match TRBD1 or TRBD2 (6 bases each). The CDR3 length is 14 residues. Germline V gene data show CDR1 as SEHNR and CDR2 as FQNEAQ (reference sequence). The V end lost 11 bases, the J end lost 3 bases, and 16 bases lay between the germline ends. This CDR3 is CALRPGADTGELFF. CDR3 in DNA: TGTGCCCTCAGGCCGGGGGCAGACACCGGGGAGCTGTTTTTT.

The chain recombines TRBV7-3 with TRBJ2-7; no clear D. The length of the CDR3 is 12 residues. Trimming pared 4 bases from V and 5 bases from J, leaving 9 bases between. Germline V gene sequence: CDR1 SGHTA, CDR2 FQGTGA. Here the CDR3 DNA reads TGTGCCAGCAGCTCCGGGTCTAACGAGCAGTACTTC. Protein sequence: CASSSGSNEQYF.

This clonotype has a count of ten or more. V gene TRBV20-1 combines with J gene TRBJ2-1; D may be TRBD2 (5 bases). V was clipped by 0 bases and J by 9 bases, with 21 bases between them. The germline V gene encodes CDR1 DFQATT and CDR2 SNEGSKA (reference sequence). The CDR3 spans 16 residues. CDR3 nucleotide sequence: TGCAGTGCTAGAGATCTTAGAGCGGCCACTGGGTTTGAGCAGTTCTTC. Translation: CSARDLRAATGFEQFF.

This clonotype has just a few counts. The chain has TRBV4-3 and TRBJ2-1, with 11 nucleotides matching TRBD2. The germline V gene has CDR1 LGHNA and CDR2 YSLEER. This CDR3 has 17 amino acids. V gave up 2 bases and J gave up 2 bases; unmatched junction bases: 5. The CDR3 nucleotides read TGCGCCAGCAGCCAATCACTAGCGGGAGCAGCCTACAATGAGCAGTTCTTC. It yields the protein CASSQSLAGAAYNEQFF.

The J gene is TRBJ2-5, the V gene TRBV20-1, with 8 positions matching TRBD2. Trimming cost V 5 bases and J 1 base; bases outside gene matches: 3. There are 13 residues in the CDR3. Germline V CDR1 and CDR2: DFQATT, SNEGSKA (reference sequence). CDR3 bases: TGCAGTGCTCCGCGGGGGGCCCAAGAGACCCAGTACTTC. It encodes CSAPRGAQETQYF.

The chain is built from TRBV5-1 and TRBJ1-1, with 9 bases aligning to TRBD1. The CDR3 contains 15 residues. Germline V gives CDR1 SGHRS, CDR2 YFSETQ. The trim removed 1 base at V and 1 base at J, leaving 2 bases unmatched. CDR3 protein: CASSLWTGANTEAFF. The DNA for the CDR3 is TGCGCCAGCAGCTTGTGGACAGGGGCGAACACTGAAGCTTTCTTT.

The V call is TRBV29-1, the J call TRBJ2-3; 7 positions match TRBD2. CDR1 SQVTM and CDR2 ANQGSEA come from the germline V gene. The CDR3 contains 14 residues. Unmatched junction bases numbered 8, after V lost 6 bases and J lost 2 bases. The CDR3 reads CSVVSGTYTDTQYF. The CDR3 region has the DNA TGCAGCGTCGTCAGCGGGACGTACACAGATACGCAGTATTTT.

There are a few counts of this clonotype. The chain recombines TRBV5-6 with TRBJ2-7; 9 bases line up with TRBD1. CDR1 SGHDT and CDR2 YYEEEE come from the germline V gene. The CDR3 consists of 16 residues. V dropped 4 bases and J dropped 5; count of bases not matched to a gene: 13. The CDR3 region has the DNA TGTGCCAGCAGCCTCCTACCGGGACAGGGCGTCCACGAGCAGTACTTC. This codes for CASSLLPGQGVHEQYF.

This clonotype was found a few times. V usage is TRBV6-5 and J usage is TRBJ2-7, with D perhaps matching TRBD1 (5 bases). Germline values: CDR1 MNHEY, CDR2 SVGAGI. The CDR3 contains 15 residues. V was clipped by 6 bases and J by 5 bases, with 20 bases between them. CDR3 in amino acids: CASRRALTVSDEQYF. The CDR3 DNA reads TGTGCCAGCAGACGAGCGTTGACAGTTTCGGACGAGCAGTACTTC.

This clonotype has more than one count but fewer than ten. This CDR3 reads CASSSLAEGGYTF. CDR3 sequence (DNA): TGTGCCAGCAGCTCCCTAGCCGAAGGAGGCTACACCTTC. The genes are TRBV5-5 and TRBJ1-2; D is ambiguous. Germline assignment: CDR1 SGHKS and CDR2 YYEKEE (reference sequence). With 3 bases removed from V and 8 bases from J, the gap between germline ends came to 14 bases. The CDR3 consists of 13 residues.

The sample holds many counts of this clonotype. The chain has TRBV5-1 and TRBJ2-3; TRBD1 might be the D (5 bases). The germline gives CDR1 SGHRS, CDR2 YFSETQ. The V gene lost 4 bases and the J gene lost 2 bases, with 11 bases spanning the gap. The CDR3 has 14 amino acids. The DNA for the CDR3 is TGCGCCAGCAGCGCAGACAGTACCACAGATACGCAGTATTTT. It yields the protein CASSADSTTDTQYF. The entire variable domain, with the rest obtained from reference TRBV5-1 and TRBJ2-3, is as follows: KAGVTQTPRYLIKTRGQQVTLSCSPISGHRSVSWYQQTPGQGLQFLFEYFSETQRNKGNFPGRFSGRQFSNSRSEMNVSTLELGDSALYLCASSADSTTDTQYFGPGTRLTVL.

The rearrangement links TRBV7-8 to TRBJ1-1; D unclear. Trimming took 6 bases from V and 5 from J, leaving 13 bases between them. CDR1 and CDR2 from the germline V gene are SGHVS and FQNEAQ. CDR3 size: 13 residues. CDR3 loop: CASSYGYGTEAFF. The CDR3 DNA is TGTGCCAGCAGTTACGGCTATGGGACTGAAGCTTTCTTT.

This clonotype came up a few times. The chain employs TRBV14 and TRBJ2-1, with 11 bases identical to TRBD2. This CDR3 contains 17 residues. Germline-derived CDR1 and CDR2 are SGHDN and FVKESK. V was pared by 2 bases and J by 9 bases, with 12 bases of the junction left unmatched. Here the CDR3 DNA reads TGTGCCAGCAGCCAACTTAGCGGGAGGGCCCGAGAAGGTGAGCAGTTCTTC. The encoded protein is CASSQLSGRAREGEQFF.

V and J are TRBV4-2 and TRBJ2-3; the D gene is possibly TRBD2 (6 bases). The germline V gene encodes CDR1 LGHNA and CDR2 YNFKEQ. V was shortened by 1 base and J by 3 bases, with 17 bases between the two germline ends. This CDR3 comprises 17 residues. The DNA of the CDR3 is TGTGCCAGCAGCCAAGGGATTACGGGAGTAGGTACAGATACGCAGTATTTT. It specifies CASSQGITGVGTDTQYF.

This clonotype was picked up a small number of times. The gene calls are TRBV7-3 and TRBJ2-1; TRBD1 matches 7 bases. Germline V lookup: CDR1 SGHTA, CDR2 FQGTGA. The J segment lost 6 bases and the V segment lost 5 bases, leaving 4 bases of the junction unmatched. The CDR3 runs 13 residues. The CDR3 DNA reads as TGTGCCAGCAGCGTGGGACAGAGCAATGAGCAGTTCTTC. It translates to CASSVGQSNEQFF.

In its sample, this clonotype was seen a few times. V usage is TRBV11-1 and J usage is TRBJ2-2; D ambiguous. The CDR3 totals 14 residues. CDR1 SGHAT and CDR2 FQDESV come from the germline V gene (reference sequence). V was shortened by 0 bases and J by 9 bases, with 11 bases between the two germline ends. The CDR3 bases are TGTGCCAGCAGCTTAGCGTTCTCCGCCCGGGAGCTGTTTTTT. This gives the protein CASSLAFSARELFF.

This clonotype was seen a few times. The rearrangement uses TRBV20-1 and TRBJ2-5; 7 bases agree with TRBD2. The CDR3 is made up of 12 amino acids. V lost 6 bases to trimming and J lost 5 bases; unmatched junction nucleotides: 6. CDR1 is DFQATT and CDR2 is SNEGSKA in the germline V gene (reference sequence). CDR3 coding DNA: TGCAGTGCCTCGGGAGGTTGGGAGACCCAGTACTTC. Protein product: CSASGGWETQYF.

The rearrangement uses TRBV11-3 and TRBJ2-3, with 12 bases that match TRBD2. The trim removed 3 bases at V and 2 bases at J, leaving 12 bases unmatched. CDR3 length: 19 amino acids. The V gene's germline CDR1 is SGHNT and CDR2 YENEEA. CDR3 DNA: TGTGCCAGCAGCTTCCATGCTCTAGCGGGGGGGCCCACCACAGATACGCAGTATTTT. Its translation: CASSFHALAGGPTTDTQYF.

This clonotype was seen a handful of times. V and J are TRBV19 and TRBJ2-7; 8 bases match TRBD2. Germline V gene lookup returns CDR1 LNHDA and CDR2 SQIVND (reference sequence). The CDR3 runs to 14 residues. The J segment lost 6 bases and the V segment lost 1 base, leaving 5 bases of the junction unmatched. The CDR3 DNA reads TGTGCCAGTAGTATAGCGGGAGGGCCGAGCGAGCAGTACTTC. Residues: CASSIAGGPSEQYF.

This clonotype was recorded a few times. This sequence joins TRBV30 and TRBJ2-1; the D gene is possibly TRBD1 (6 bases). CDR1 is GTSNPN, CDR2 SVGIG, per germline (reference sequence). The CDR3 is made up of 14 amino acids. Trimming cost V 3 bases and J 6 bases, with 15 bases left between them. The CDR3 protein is CAWRGDPGANEQFF. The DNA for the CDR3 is TGTGCCTGGAGAGGGGACCCAGGGGCCAATGAGCAGTTCTTC.